This record covers a single TCR beta chain. As yet, its antigen is unknown. The CDR3 spans 13 residues. Germline CDR1 reads GTSNPN; CDR2 reads SVGIG (reference sequence). Between the trimmed V and J ends, which lost 2 bases and 2 bases, there was a span of 10 bases. This entry comes from a study of shared clonotypes between healthy human individuals. Study results and limitations: Represented diversity, genetic and exposure-history alike, was limited by few donors. Shared clonotypes: about 5% naive CD4, around 3.5% naive CD8, 2% to 2.5% memory CD4, 0.4% memory CD8. Among donors, clonotype sharing was expected to be affected by sequencing depth.

TCRdb's table, derived via immunoSEQ multiplex PCR, lists solely in-frame clones and lacks some. The table lists roughly 520,000 clones, 95% to 96% of them singletons. The sample taken for sequencing was naive CD4+ T cells sorted from blood. Subset indicated: CD45RA+ positively selected. This sequence joins TRBV30 and TRBJ2-7; D is tentatively TRBD1 or TRBD2 (5 bases each). This TCR derives from a woman aged 25 to 39 in good health. The CDR3 protein is CAWSPGTPYEQYF. CDR3 sequence (DNA): TGTGCCTGGAGTCCCGGGACCCCCTACGAGCAGTACTTC.